The 27 T cell receptor beta chains below all came from one sample that was sequenced in a study of blood T cell repertoires in COVID-19. Repertoires were generated with immunoSEQ multiplex PCR, while TCRdb's copy carries only in-frame clones and drops some. The sample shows about 200,000 clones, around 85% of them seen only once. Specimen: peripheral blood. These receptor sequences come from a woman aged 70-85 years with acute or convalescent COVID-19.

J is TRBJ2-1 and V is TRBV5-4; maybe TRBD2 (6 bases). CDR1 and CDR2 from the germline V gene are SGHNT and YYREEE (reference sequence). The CDR3 has 15 residues. With 2 bases removed from V and 2 bases from J, the gap between germline ends came to 11 bases. The CDR3 region is CASSFSSATYNEQFF. Here the CDR3 DNA reads TGTGCCAGCAGCTTTTCTAGCGCTACCTACAATGAGCAGTTCTTC.

This clone was seen a single time. The V gene is TRBV10-3, the J gene TRBJ1-5, with D maybe TRBD1 (6 bases). Germline CDR1 ENHRY, CDR2 SYGVKD. The V end was cut by 6 bases, the J end by 5 bases, with 14 bases between. The CDR3 extends over 14 amino acids. CDR3 region: CAISTGQHHQPQHF. For the CDR3, the DNA is TGTGCCATCAGCACCGGACAGCACCATCAGCCCCAGCATTTT.

The chain is built from TRBV6-5 and TRBJ1-3, with TRBD1 as a possible D gene (6 bases). Per the germline V gene, CDR1 is MNHEY and CDR2 is SVGAGI. The ends were cut back, 6 bases at V and 11 bases at J, with 14 bases in the middle. The length of the CDR3 is 12 residues. The CDR3 bases are TGTGCCAGCAGGGGCACAGGGCAGGCCATATATTTT. This codes for CASRGTGQAIYF.

V and J are TRBV5-6 and TRBJ2-5; TRBD1 matches 9 bases. Per germline, CDR1 SGHDT and CDR2 YYEEEE. The length of the CDR3 is 15 residues. V lost 4 bases and J lost 4; bases outside the gene matches: 8. CDR3 sequence reads: CASSPSDRGGETQYF. The CDR3 DNA reads as TGTGCCAGCAGCCCTTCGGACAGGGGAGGAGAGACCCAGTACTTC.

The CDR3 region is CASSLMGANVLTF. CDR3 nucleotides: TGTGCCAGCAGCCTAATGGGGGCCAACGTCCTGACTTTC. V gene TRBV3-1 (or the pseudogene TRBV3-2) combines with J gene TRBJ2-6; D remains ambiguous. CDR3 size: 13 residues. Per the germline V gene, CDR1 is LGHDT and CDR2 is YNNKEL (reference sequence). Trimming removed 4 bases at V and 4 bases at J, with 5 bases between.

This chain links TRBV28 with TRBJ1-1; TRBD1 is a possible D gene (6 bases). V was cut by 6 bases and J by 5 bases, with 16 bases left in between. The germline CDR1 and CDR2 sequences are MDHEN and SYDVKM. The CDR3 totals 14 residues. The CDR3 DNA reads TGTGCCAGCAGCGTAACCGGGGGGCGGACTGAAGCTTTCTTT. It yields the protein CASSVTGGRTEAFF.

The rearrangement uses TRBV7-2 and TRBJ1-1, with D hard to call. V was cut by 0 bases and J by 0 bases, with 14 bases left in between. The germline V gene encodes CDR1 SGHTA and CDR2 FQGNSA. The CDR3 has 17 amino acids. CDR3 amino acids: CASSLAVGRVLNTEAFF. The CDR3, as DNA: TGTGCCAGCAGCTTAGCAGTCGGCCGGGTTCTGAACACTGAAGCTTTCTTT. The whole variable domain, filled in from reference TRBV7-2 and TRBJ1-1, reads GAGVSQSPSNKVTEKGKDVELRCDPISGHTALYWYRQSLGQGLEFLIYFQGNSAPDKSGLPSDRFSAERTGGSVSTLTIQRTQQEDSAVYLCASSLAVGRVLNTEAFFGQGTRLTVV.

The V and J genes are TRBV28 and TRBJ1-4, with a tentative D call TRBD1 (6 bases). There are 16 residues in the CDR3. V was trimmed by 2 bases and J by 7 bases, leaving 17 bases between them. The germline gives CDR1 MDHEN, CDR2 SYDVKM. In DNA, the CDR3 is TGTGCCAGCAGTTTAGTCACAGGGCGGTTCGGTGAAAAACTGTTTTTT. It is translated as CASSLVTGRFGEKLFF.

The chain combines TRBV7-3 with TRBJ2-2; TRBD2 is a possible D gene (5 bases). Germline loops: CDR1 SGHTA, CDR2 FQGTGA. CDR3 length: 17 amino acids. With 2 bases removed from V and 1 base from J, the gap between germline ends came to 14 bases. CDR3 loop: CASSLASGGGNTGELFF. CDR3 bases: TGTGCCAGCAGCTTAGCCTCAGGCGGAGGGAACACCGGGGAGCTGTTTTTT.

This chain joins TRBV11-2 and TRBJ2-2; D might be TRBD2 (5 bases). V was clipped by 5 bases and J by 5 bases, with 12 bases between them. The CDR3 sequence is 14 residues long. CDR1 and CDR2 from the germline V gene are SGHAT and FQNNGV. CDR3 loop: CASSLVRRTGELFF. The CDR3 DNA sequence: TGTGCCAGCAGCCTCGTCAGGAGGACCGGGGAGCTGTTTTTT.

The rearrangement links TRBV5-8 to TRBJ2-4; D might be TRBD1 (6 bases). This CDR3 is 15 amino acids long. The ends were cut back, 3 bases at V and 1 base at J, with 11 bases in the middle. Per germline, CDR1 SGHTS and CDR2 YDEGEE. CDR3 nucleotides: TGTGCCAGCAGCTACAACAGGGTCGCCAAAAACATTCAGTACTTC. Protein: CASSYNRVAKNIQYF.

The rearrangement links TRBV4-1 to TRBJ1-2; the D gene is possibly TRBD1 (5 bases). Deletions cut 0 bases from V and 4 bases from J, with 12 bases between. CDR1 is MGHRA and CDR2 is YSYEKL in the germline V gene. The CDR3 sequence is 15 residues long. CDR3 nucleotide sequence: TGCGCCAGCAGCCAAGATGGACATCCCTCCTATGGCTACACCTTC. It codes for CASSQDGHPSYGYTF.

The rearrangement uses TRBV7-3 and TRBJ2-3; 12 nucleotides match TRBD2. This CDR3 is built from 14 residues. The ends lost 2 bases at V and 6 bases at J; junction bases unmatched: 0. CDR1 is SGHTA, CDR2 FQGTGA, per germline. CDR3 sequence reads: CASSLGTSGDTQYF. For the CDR3, the DNA is TGTGCCAGCAGCTTAGGGACTAGCGGGGATACGCAGTATTTT.

The chain carries TRBV12-5 and TRBJ1-1, with D tentatively TRBD1 (5 bases). This CDR3 comprises 17 residues. The ends were cut back, 0 bases at V and 4 bases at J, with 18 bases in the middle. Germline V CDR1 and CDR2: LGHNT, FRNRAP. The CDR3 reads CASGLVQGEVVSTEAFF. CDR3 nucleotides: TGTGCTAGTGGTTTGGTACAAGGGGAGGTTGTTAGCACTGAAGCTTTCTTT.

V is TRBV2 and J is TRBJ1-2; 8 bases map to TRBD1. The germline CDR1 and CDR2 sequences are SNHLY and FYNNEI. J lost 8 bases, V lost 8 bases, and 7 bases had no gene match. This CDR3 is 12 amino acids long. CDR3 in DNA: TGTGCCAGCCCGACAGGGGATAGAGGCTACACCTTC. Protein sequence: CASPTGDRGYTF.

This clone was observed a few times. The chain uses TRBV7-8 and TRBJ2-1, with 7 bases fitting TRBD2. Germline CDR1 reads SGHVS; CDR2 reads FQNEAQ. The trim removed 5 bases at V and 7 bases at J, leaving 5 bases unmatched. There are 13 residues in the CDR3. The CDR3: CASSRLARNEQFF. The CDR3 DNA reads TGTGCCAGCAGCCGACTAGCCCGAAATGAGCAGTTCTTC.

The chain employs TRBV6-5 and TRBJ2-7; TRBD2 matches 7 bases. The V gene end was trimmed by 7 bases and the J gene end by 3 bases; junction bases not matched to a gene: 12. Germline-derived CDR1 and CDR2 are MNHEY and SVGAGI. CDR3 length: 15 amino acids. The CDR3 here is CASIKAAGSIYEQYF. The CDR3 nucleotides are TGTGCCAGCATAAAAGCAGCGGGATCGATCTACGAGCAGTACTTC.

The chain carries TRBV28 and TRBJ2-1; D uncertain. This CDR3 contains 16 residues. V lost 3 bases and J 7 bases, leaving 19 bases between the germline ends. The germline V gene has CDR1 MDHEN and CDR2 SYDVKM. The CDR3 loop reads CASSLVTLKDGNEQFF. Written as DNA, the CDR3 is TGTGCCAGCAGTTTGGTGACCCTGAAAGACGGGAATGAGCAGTTCTTC.

Written as DNA, the CDR3 is TGTGCCAGCAGTTACCCGAGCGGGAGGGGCTCGTCCGAGCAGTACTTC. It codes for CASSYPSGRGSSEQYF. This chain joins TRBV6-5 and TRBJ2-7, with 10 bases aligning to TRBD2. The germline gives CDR1 MNHEY, CDR2 SVGAGI. V trimming: 2 bases; J trimming: 6 bases; junction bases outside the gene matches: 10. The CDR3 is made up of 16 amino acids.

This clone was seen a few times. V usage is TRBV7-9 and J usage is TRBJ1-2, with D perhaps TRBD1 (6 bases). Germline CDR1 SEHNR, CDR2 FQNEAQ (reference sequence). The CDR3 consists of 15 residues. V dropped 3 bases and J dropped 1 base, with 12 bases sitting between them. CDR3 loop: CASSFGGAGNYGYTF. CDR3 nucleotide sequence: TGTGCCAGCAGCTTTGGGGGCGCCGGTAACTATGGCTACACCTTC.

V gene TRBV28 combines with J gene TRBJ1-5; D uncertain. Germline V gene sequence: CDR1 MDHEN, CDR2 SYDVKM. V gave up 6 bases and J gave up 2 bases, with 2 bases separating them. There are 11 residues in the CDR3. The chain's CDR3 is CASSGNQPQHF. The CDR3 DNA reads as TGTGCCAGCAGCGGCAATCAGCCCCAGCATTTT.

This clone is a singleton in its sample. The gene calls are TRBV4-1 and TRBJ2-7; D not resolved. Germline V lookup: CDR1 MGHRA, CDR2 YSYEKL. Between the trimmed V and J ends, which lost 7 bases and 2 bases, there was a span of 15 bases. The CDR3 sequence is 14 residues long. CDR3 residues: CASKSTAFPYEQYF. CDR3 DNA sequence: TGCGCCAGCAAGTCTACAGCTTTCCCCTACGAGCAGTACTTC.

The chain combines TRBV2 with TRBJ2-1; TRBD2 might be the D (7 bases). Looked up from germline, CDR1 is SNHLY and CDR2 is FYNNEI. CDR3 length: 14 residues. With 6 bases removed from V and 6 bases from J, the gap between germline ends came to 15 bases. CDR3 in DNA: TGTGCCAGCAGATCGGGGGGCCGGAGCAATGAGCAGTTCTTC. As protein: CASRSGGRSNEQFF.

This chain uses TRBV11-2 with TRBJ1-4; TRBD1 might be the D (6 bases). Germline CDR1 and CDR2: SGHAT and FQNNGV. This CDR3 has 15 amino acids. The V end lost 6 bases, the J end lost 4 bases, and 15 bases lay between the germline ends. In nucleotides, the CDR3 is TGTGCCAGCAGTCACAGGGTATTGGGTAATGAAAAACTGTTTTTT. Translated, it gives CASSHRVLGNEKLFF.

The J gene is TRBJ2-5, the V gene TRBV5-8; 8 nucleotides agree with TRBD2. The V gene's germline CDR1 is SGHTS and CDR2 YDEGEE. The CDR3 is made up of 19 amino acids. V dropped 0 bases and J dropped 0; count of bases not matched to a gene: 13. CDR3 region: CASSLARASGGVYQETQYF. The CDR3, as DNA: TGTGCCAGCAGCTTGGCGAGGGCAAGCGGGGGAGTGTACCAAGAGACCCAGTACTTC.

The rearrangement links TRBV3-1 (or the pseudogene TRBV3-2) to TRBJ2-2, with D tentatively TRBD1 (5 bases). The CDR3 covers 14 residues. Trimming took off 6 bases at V and 0 bases at J, with 8 bases between the two ends. Looked up from germline, CDR1 is LGHDT and CDR2 is YNNKEL (reference sequence). The CDR3 nucleotides are TGTGCCAGCAGAGGGGCCGCGAACACCGGGGAGCTGTTTTTT. It translates to CASRGAANTGELFF.

The rearrangement links TRBV29-1 to TRBJ1-2; TRBD1 matches 7 bases. From germline, CDR1 is SQVTM and CDR2 ANQGSEA. J gave up 5 bases and V 6 bases, and 6 bases lay outside the gene matches. The CDR3 extends over 12 amino acids. The CDR3, as DNA: TGCAGCGTACCGACAGGGAGATATGGCTACACCTTC. It translates to CSVPTGRYGYTF. Filled out from reference TRBV29-1 and TRBJ1-2, the complete variable domain reads SAVISQKPSRDICQRGTSLTIQCQVDSQVTMMFWYRQQPGQSLTLIATANQGSEATYESGFVIDKFPISRPNLTFSTLTVSNMSPEDSSIYLCSVPTGRYGYTFGSGTRLTVV.